This T cell receptor beta chain came from a study of graft-versus-host responses after intestinal transplantation. Study-wide points: Individuals carrying graft-donor T cell macrochimerism showed high graft-versus-host to host-versus-graft clonal ratios in allografts.

The length of the CDR3 is 15 residues. The ends were cut back, 1 base at V and 1 base at J, with 11 bases in the middle. Germline CDR1 and CDR2: SGHTA and FQGNSA. Libraries were prepared by immunoSEQ multiplex PCR; TCRdb keeps only in-frame clonotypes and omits some of them. The sample lists 110,000 to 150,000 clones; over 90% were seen once. Of note for this clone: The antigen remains unidentified. Other DNA sequences in this sample translate to the same CDR3.

This chain joins TRBV7-2 and TRBJ2-7; the D gene is possibly TRBD1 (5 bases). The sequence was obtained from a human donor who received an intestinal transplant. This material consisted of unstimulated CD4+ T cells sorted from spleen or lymph node cells, taken before intestinal transplant. This CDR3 reads CASSLVLGLSYEQYF. CDR3 nucleotide sequence: TGTGCCAGCAGCTTAGTGTTGGGGCTATCCTACGAGCAGTACTTC.